Below, 5 T cell receptor beta chains from the same sample are listed, as sequenced in a study of cytomegalovirus exposure and HLA in healthy donors. In the PCR, 60 Vbeta and 13 Jbeta primers were used. Using immunoSEQ multiplex PCR, the repertoire was profiled, and TCRdb retains in-frame clones only, with some absent. The sample lists under 200,000 clones; 60% to 80% were seen once. The sequenced sample consisted of PBMCs. These receptors were taken from a man over 45 in good health and CMV-seropositive.

V is TRBV10-2 and J is TRBJ2-1, with 8 bases identical to TRBD2. This CDR3 has 20 amino acids. Germline trimming cut 0 bases from V and 2 bases from J; bases unmatched to any gene: 15. Germline CDR1 and CDR2: WSHSY and SAAADI. The CDR3 sequence is CASSESPGGPSPKPYNEQFF. In DNA, the CDR3 is TGCGCCAGCAGTGAGTCGCCGGGGGGGCCGAGTCCAAAGCCCTACAATGAGCAGTTCTTC.

The chain is built from TRBV11-1 and TRBJ1-6, with a possible D match to TRBD1 (5 bases). The ends were cut back, 5 bases at V and 8 bases at J, with 19 bases in the middle. The CDR3 has 16 amino acids. The germline gives CDR1 SGHAT, CDR2 FQDESV (reference sequence). CDR3 sequence reads: CASSRSGGYGDSPLHF. As DNA, the CDR3 is TGTGCCAGCAGCCGAAGTGGGGGGTACGGGGATTCACCCCTCCACTTT.

This chain uses TRBV27 with TRBJ1-1; TRBD1 matches at 7 bases. Germline V gene lookup returns CDR1 MNHEY and CDR2 SMNVEV (reference sequence). This CDR3 comprises 15 residues. V lost 4 bases and J lost 5; bases outside the gene matches: 10. This chain's CDR3 is CASSSTPGTATEAFF. CDR3 bases: TGTGCCAGCAGTTCAACCCCCGGGACAGCTACTGAAGCTTTCTTT.

The rearrangement uses TRBV10-3 and TRBJ2-7; 7 bases are a match to TRBD1. The CDR3 is made up of 15 amino acids. V was pared by 3 bases and J by 2 bases, with 7 bases of the junction left unmatched. The V gene's germline CDR1 is ENHRY and CDR2 SYGVKD. The CDR3 DNA reads as TGTGCCATCAGTGACTCTGACAGGGACACCTACGAGCAGTACTTC. This codes for CAISDSDRDTYEQYF.

J is TRBJ1-5 and V is TRBV18; the match to TRBD1 covers 7 bases. V shed 6 bases and J 4 bases; nucleotides not matched to a gene: 12. The CDR3 has 16 amino acids. Germline loops: CDR1 KGHSH, CDR2 LQKENI. CDR3 in amino acids: CASSQRQGVGNQPQHF. The CDR3 DNA follows: TGTGCCAGCTCCCAAAGGCAGGGGGTAGGTAATCAGCCCCAGCATTTT.